This T cell receptor (beta chain) was captured in a study of shared clonotypes between healthy human individuals. Study-wide results and limits: Depth was large, yet rarefaction showed that sorted-subset sequencing was incomplete. Sampling included only blood; tissue repertoires likely differ. Sequencing depth was a factor that was expected to affect clonotype sharing among donors.

Donors were healthy HIV-negative adults without recently reported acute infections or vaccinations. The CDR3 contains 13 residues. Germline V gene lookup returns CDR1 GTSNPN and CDR2 SVGIG (reference sequence). The V end lost 2 bases, the J end lost 8 bases, and 14 bases lay between the germline ends. Comment on this clone: The target antigen is unknown.

Sequencing was performed with immunoSEQ multiplex PCR; in TCRdb, only in-frame clones are kept and a portion is missing. This sample has 150,000 to 200,000 clones, with around 63% found just once. The sequenced sample consisted of memory CD4+ T cells sorted from blood. The subset was: CD45RA-negative fraction. The rearrangement joins TRBV30 to TRBJ2-3; D possibly corresponds to TRBD1 (6 bases). The TCR comes from a young man in good health. The CDR3 sequence is CAWSSTGSGTQYF. The CDR3 region has the DNA TGTGCCTGGAGTTCAACAGGGTCGGGTACGCAGTATTTT. The variable domain in full, with the rest retrieved from reference TRBV30 and TRBJ2-3, is SQTIHQWPATLVQPVGSPLSLECTVEGTSNPNLYWYRQAAGRGLQLLFYSVGIGQISSEVPQNLSASRPQDRQFILSSKKLLLSDSGFYLCAWSSTGSGTQYFGPGTRLTVL.